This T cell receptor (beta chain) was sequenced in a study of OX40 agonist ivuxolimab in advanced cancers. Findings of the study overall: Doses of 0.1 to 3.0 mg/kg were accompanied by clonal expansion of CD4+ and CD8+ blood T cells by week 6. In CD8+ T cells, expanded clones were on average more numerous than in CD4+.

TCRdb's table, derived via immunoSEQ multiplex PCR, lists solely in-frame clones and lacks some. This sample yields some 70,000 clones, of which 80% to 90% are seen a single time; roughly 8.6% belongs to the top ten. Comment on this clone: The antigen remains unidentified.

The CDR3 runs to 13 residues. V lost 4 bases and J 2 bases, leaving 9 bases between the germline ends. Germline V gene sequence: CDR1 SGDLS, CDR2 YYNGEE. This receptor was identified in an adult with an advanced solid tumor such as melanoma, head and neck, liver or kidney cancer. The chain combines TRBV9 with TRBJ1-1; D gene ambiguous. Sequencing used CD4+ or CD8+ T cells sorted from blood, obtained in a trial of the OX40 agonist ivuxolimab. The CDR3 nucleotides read TGTGCCAGCAGCCGGGAGTTCAACACTGAAGCTTTCTTT. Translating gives CASSREFNTEAFF.